These 19 T cell receptor beta chains were all obtained from the same sample, sequenced in a study of T cells in Graves' hyperthyroidism and ophthalmopathy. What was amplified from RNA transcripts were TCR beta CDR3 regions. A first-round RT-PCR of the TCR CDR3 used the HTBI primer set. TCRdb processed the multiplex PCR reads anew with MiXCR; each CDR3 protein has one entry. This sample carries 150,000 to 200,000 distinct CDR3 sequences, 9.4% of them seen once, and the ten largest clones take around 20%. The material sequenced was blood. The receptors were sampled from a woman aged 18 to 35 with Graves' hyperthyroidism that later progressed to Graves' ophthalmopathy.

This clonotype has at least ten counts. This rearrangement joins TRBV5-8 to TRBJ2-5; D remains unclear. Germline assignment: CDR1 SGHTS and CDR2 YDEGEE. V was pared by 1 base and J by 2 bases, with 9 bases between. The CDR3 has 14 amino acids. CDR3 in amino acids: CASSLSQYQETQYF. The CDR3 region has the DNA TGTGCCAGCAGCTTGTCGCAGTATCAAGAGACCCAGTACTTC.

This clonotype was seen repeatedly, ten times or more. The chain recombines TRBV19 with TRBJ2-3, with a weak D call TRBD1 (6 bases). The germline gives CDR1 LNHDA, CDR2 SQIVND (reference sequence). Trimming removed 5 bases at V and 5 bases at J, with 17 bases between. CDR3 length: 15 residues. CDR3 nucleotides: TGTGCCAGTAGTCTTTCGGCGGACAGCTTAGATACGCAGTATTTT. Protein product: CASSLSADSLDTQYF. The full variable domain, with the rest looked up from reference TRBV19 and TRBJ2-3, is DGGITQSPKYLFRKEGQNVTLSCEQNLNHDAMYWYRQDPGQGLRLIYYSQIVNDFQKGDIAEGYSVSREKKESFPLTVTSAQKNPTAFYLCASSLSADSLDTQYFGPGTRLTVL.

This clonotype was detected ten times or more. The CDR3 DNA follows: TGTGCCTGGGGAGCGCCGGCGTACGGGACAGGGAATCAGCCCCAGCATTTT. Its protein is CAWGAPAYGTGNQPQHF. The J gene is TRBJ1-5, the V gene TRBV30; TRBD1 matches 9 bases. Unmatched junction bases numbered 15, after V lost 5 bases and J lost 4 bases. Germline CDR1 GTSNPN, CDR2 SVGIG (reference sequence). This CDR3 is 17 amino acids long.

The sample holds a few counts of this clonotype. CDR3: CASSLAGAAGGYTF. The CDR3 region has the DNA TGTGCCAGCAGCTTGGCCGGGGCAGCGGGGGGCTACACCTTC. This chain joins TRBV5-8 and TRBJ1-2; TRBD1 is a possible D gene (5 bases). CDR1 and CDR2 from the germline V gene are SGHTS and YDEGEE. There are 14 residues in the CDR3. Trimming removed 0 bases from V and 8 bases from J, with 14 bases in between.

This clonotype was observed at least ten times. V is TRBV28 and J is TRBJ2-5; 12 bases match TRBD2. CDR1 and CDR2 (germline): MDHEN, SYDVKM. The trim removed 6 bases at V and 5 bases at J, leaving 7 bases unmatched. This CDR3 spans 15 amino acids. The CDR3 is CASRNLAGGQETQYF. The DNA of the CDR3 is TGTGCCAGCAGGAACCTAGCGGGGGGGCAGGAGACCCAGTACTTC.

This clonotype was recorded many times. CDR3: CASSTWDMRPGNTIYF. The CDR3 DNA reads TGTGCCAGCAGCACCTGGGACATGCGACCTGGAAACACCATATATTTT. This rearrangement joins TRBV7-6 to TRBJ1-3; tentative D call: TRBD1 (6 bases). CDR1 is SGHVS, CDR2 FNYEAQ, per germline. This CDR3 has 16 residues. V lost 5 bases, J lost 2 bases, and 16 bases lay in between.

The chain combines TRBV6-1 with TRBJ2-7; D is undetermined. The CDR3 is made up of 11 amino acids. V was cut by 10 bases and J by 3 bases, with 10 bases left in between. The germline V gene has CDR1 MNHNS and CDR2 SASEGT. CDR3 nucleotides: TGTGCCACGGAGAGAGGCTACGAGCAGTACTTC. It translates to CATERGYEQYF.

This clonotype was detected only a few times. A read error may explain this, as a much larger clone is one base away. The chain couples TRBV10-3 to TRBJ1-1; tentatively, D is TRBD1 (5 bases). The CDR3 has 14 amino acids. Trimming cost V 2 bases and J 9 bases, with 16 bases left between them. Germline values: CDR1 ENHRY, CDR2 SYGVKD. CDR3 protein: CAISEPPGLRQAFF. The CDR3 nucleotides read TGTGCCATCAGTGAGCCGCCAGGGCTCCGCCAAGCTTTCTTT.

The chain couples TRBV19 to TRBJ2-7; D not certain. The germline CDR1 and CDR2 sequences are LNHDA and SQIVND (reference sequence). Trimming pared 5 bases from V and 1 base from J, leaving 12 bases between. CDR3 length: 14 amino acids. CDR3 DNA sequence: TGTGCCAGTAGTCCTGGGGTGGGGTCCTACGAGCAGTACTTC. This gives the protein CASSPGVGSYEQYF.

This clonotype was seen repeatedly, ten times or more. V and J are TRBV30 and TRBJ1-6; D not resolved. Trimming stripped 0 bases from V and 8 bases from J, with 8 bases between. CDR1 and CDR2 from the germline V gene are GTSNPN and SVGIG (reference sequence). The CDR3 covers 13 residues. The CDR3 loop is CAWSVVEDSPLHF. As DNA, the CDR3 is TGTGCCTGGAGTGTAGTCGAGGATTCACCCCTCCACTTT.

In this sample, this clonotype turned up many times. The chain has TRBV30 and TRBJ2-3; TRBD1 might be the D (5 bases). In germline, CDR1 is GTSNPN, CDR2 SVGIG (reference sequence). The CDR3 totals 14 residues. The V end was cut by 4 bases, the J end by 6 bases, with 17 bases between. The CDR3 spells CAWTPDSRQDTQYF. CDR3 DNA: TGTGCCTGGACCCCAGACAGTCGCCAGGATACGCAGTATTTT. Full variable domain (remainder filled in from reference TRBV30 and TRBJ2-3): SQTIHQWPATLVQPVGSPLSLECTVEGTSNPNLYWYRQAAGRGLQLLFYSVGIGQISSEVPQNLSASRPQDRQFILSSKKLLLSDSGFYLCAWTPDSRQDTQYFGPGTRLTVL.

This clonotype was seen repeatedly, ten times or more. The rearrangement joins TRBV11-2 to TRBJ1-6; D not resolved. CDR3 length: 16 amino acids. Germline loops: CDR1 SGHAT, CDR2 FQNNGV. V was pared by 6 bases and J by 10 bases, with 22 bases between. In nucleotides, the CDR3 is TGTGCCAGCAGACTAGTCCGCCATTCAGGCGGGTCACCCCTCCACTTT. Translated: CASRLVRHSGGSPLHF.

This clonotype has ten or more counts. This chain joins TRBV7-2 and TRBJ1-5; D not resolved. The CDR3 length is 15 residues. The germline CDR1 and CDR2 sequences are SGHTA and FQGNSA. Trimming removed 1 base at V and 0 bases at J, with 7 bases between. CDR3 nucleotide sequence: TGTGCCAGCAGCTTAGTGGCGGCTAGCAATCAGCCCCAGCATTTT. Protein sequence: CASSLVAASNQPQHF.

Many counts were recorded for this clonotype. J is TRBJ2-1 and V is TRBV12-3 or TRBV12-4; D remains unclear. This CDR3 is 11 amino acids long. Trimming stripped 6 bases from V and 5 bases from J, with 5 bases between. CDR3 in amino acids: CASRLNNEQFF. As DNA, the CDR3 is TGTGCCAGCAGACTAAACAATGAGCAGTTCTTC.

This chain links TRBV7-2 with TRBJ2-1, with D unresolved. Germline lookup yields CDR1 SGHTA and CDR2 FQGNSA. This CDR3 comprises 13 residues. Trimming took off 6 bases at V and 8 bases at J, with 14 bases between the two ends. The CDR3 nucleotides read TGTGCCAGCAGTCCCCCGAATATTGATGAGCAGTTCTTC. As protein: CASSPPNIDEQFF.

In its sample, this clonotype was seen many times. The CDR3 coding sequence is TGTGCCAGCAGCTTGCGTCCAGGGGGCGTCACTGAAGCTTTCTTT. This translates into CASSLRPGGVTEAFF. The chain uses TRBV5-5 and TRBJ1-1, with 8 bases aligning to TRBD1. The CDR3 runs to 15 residues. Unmatched junction bases numbered 6, after V lost 1 base and J lost 4 bases. Looked up from germline, CDR1 is SGHKS and CDR2 is YYEKEE (reference sequence). Complete variable domain (other parts from reference TRBV5-5 and TRBJ1-1): DAGVTQSPTHLIKTRGQQVTLRCSPISGHKSVSWYQQVLGQGPQFIFQYYEKEERGRGNFPDRFSARQFPNYSSELNVNALLLGDSALYLCASSLRPGGVTEAFFGQGTRLTVV.

In its sample, this clonotype was seen many times. V is TRBV10-3 and J is TRBJ1-3, with TRBD1 matching 7 bases. The CDR3 runs to 16 residues. Germline CDR1 is ENHRY and CDR2 is SYGVKD. Trimming removed 6 bases from V and 3 bases from J; junction bases left unmatched: 11. As DNA, the CDR3 is TGTGCCATCAGCCTAAACAGGGGTTCGGTTGGAAACACCATATATTTT. Its protein product is CAISLNRGSVGNTIYF.

This clonotype came up many times. The V and J genes are TRBV30 and TRBJ2-5; 10 nucleotides match TRBD1. This CDR3 comprises 16 residues. Germline V gene sequence: CDR1 GTSNPN, CDR2 SVGIG (reference sequence). V lost 4 bases and J lost 4; bases outside the gene matches: 12. The CDR3 nucleotides are TGTGCCTGGAAGGGGACAGGGGTTGAAGGGAGAGAGACCCAGTACTTC. It yields the protein CAWKGTGVEGRETQYF.

This clonotype was counted many times. The J gene is TRBJ1-4, the V gene TRBV12-3 or TRBV12-4; tentative D call: TRBD1 (6 bases). The V and J ends lost 8 bases and 4 bases respectively, with 11 bases between them. The CDR3 runs 13 residues. The CDR3 DNA follows: TGTGCCAGCGGTGGGGACAATAATGAAAAACTGTTTTTT. Residues: CASGGDNNEKLFF.